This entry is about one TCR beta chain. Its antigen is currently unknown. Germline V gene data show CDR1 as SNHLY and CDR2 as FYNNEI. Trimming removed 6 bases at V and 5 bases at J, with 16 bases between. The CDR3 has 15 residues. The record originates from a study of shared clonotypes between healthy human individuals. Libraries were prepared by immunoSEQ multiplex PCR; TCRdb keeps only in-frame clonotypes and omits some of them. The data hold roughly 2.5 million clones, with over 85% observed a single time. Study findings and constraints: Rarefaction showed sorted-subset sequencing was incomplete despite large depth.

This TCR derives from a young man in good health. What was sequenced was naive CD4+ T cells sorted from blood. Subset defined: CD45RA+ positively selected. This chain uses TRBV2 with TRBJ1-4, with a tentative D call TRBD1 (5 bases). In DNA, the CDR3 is TGTGCCAGCAGAACCACGGGACTGCCGAATGAAAAACTGTTTTTT. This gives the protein CASRTTGLPNEKLFF. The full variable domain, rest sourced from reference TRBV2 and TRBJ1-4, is EPEVTQTPSHQVTQMGQEVILRCVPISNHLYFYWYRQILGQKVEFLVSFYNNEISEKSEIFDDQFSVERPDGSNFTLKIRSTKLEDSAMYFCASRTTGLPNEKLFFGSGTQLSVL.